This T cell receptor beta chain was sequenced in a study of shared clonotypes between healthy human individuals. Assay: immunoSEQ multiplex PCR; the TCRdb copy retains only in-frame clones and omits some. The sample includes about 380,000 clones, 90% to 97% of them seen just once. The CDR3 contains 14 residues. Trimming shortened V by 3 bases and J by 4 bases, and 10 bases separated the two germline ends. Germline assignment: CDR1 MDHEN and CDR2 SYDVKM. This clone was seen a few times. The rearrangement uses TRBV28 and TRBJ1-3; D gene unclear. The sequence derives from a man aged 30-40 years in good health. Sequencing used memory CD8+ T cells sorted from blood. Subset indicated: CD45RO+ cells pooled with CCR7-negative TemRA cells. Here the CDR3 DNA reads TGTGCCAGCAGTTTTACGGGAGCCGGAAACACCATATATTTT. It yields the protein CASSFTGAGNTIYF.